This TCR beta chain was recovered during a study of T cell repertoires in cytomegalovirus infection. Study in general: Through public TCR beta signatures, both CMV infection and matching HLA type were indicated. Overall study results and limits: The ex vivo response was dominated by HLA-C-restricted CMV-specific TCR beta clonotypes. Cumulative frequency (of public TCR beta family members) identified carriers of CMV plus the relevant HLA.

This clonotype was seen a few times. Its cognate antigen is unknown. Looked up from germline, CDR1 is SGHRS and CDR2 is YFSETQ. CDR3 length: 14 amino acids. Trimming removed 2 bases from V and 7 bases from J; junction bases left unmatched: 6. TCRdb called the reads again in MiXCR, with one record for every CDR3 protein. The sample lists some 100,000 distinct CDR3 sequences, about 25% seen once, with about two fifths in the top ten. This chain connects TRBV5-1 to TRBJ2-7; 10 bases match TRBD1. The TCR sequence derives from a human donor in good health (CMV status not recorded). Some clones in this sample may be carry-over from other donors' samples. Sequencing was performed on CD8+ T cells from PBMCs. The chain's CDR3 is CASSFGTGVGEQYF. The CDR3 DNA reads as TGCGCCAGCAGCTTCGGGACAGGGGTTGGAGAGCAGTACTTC.